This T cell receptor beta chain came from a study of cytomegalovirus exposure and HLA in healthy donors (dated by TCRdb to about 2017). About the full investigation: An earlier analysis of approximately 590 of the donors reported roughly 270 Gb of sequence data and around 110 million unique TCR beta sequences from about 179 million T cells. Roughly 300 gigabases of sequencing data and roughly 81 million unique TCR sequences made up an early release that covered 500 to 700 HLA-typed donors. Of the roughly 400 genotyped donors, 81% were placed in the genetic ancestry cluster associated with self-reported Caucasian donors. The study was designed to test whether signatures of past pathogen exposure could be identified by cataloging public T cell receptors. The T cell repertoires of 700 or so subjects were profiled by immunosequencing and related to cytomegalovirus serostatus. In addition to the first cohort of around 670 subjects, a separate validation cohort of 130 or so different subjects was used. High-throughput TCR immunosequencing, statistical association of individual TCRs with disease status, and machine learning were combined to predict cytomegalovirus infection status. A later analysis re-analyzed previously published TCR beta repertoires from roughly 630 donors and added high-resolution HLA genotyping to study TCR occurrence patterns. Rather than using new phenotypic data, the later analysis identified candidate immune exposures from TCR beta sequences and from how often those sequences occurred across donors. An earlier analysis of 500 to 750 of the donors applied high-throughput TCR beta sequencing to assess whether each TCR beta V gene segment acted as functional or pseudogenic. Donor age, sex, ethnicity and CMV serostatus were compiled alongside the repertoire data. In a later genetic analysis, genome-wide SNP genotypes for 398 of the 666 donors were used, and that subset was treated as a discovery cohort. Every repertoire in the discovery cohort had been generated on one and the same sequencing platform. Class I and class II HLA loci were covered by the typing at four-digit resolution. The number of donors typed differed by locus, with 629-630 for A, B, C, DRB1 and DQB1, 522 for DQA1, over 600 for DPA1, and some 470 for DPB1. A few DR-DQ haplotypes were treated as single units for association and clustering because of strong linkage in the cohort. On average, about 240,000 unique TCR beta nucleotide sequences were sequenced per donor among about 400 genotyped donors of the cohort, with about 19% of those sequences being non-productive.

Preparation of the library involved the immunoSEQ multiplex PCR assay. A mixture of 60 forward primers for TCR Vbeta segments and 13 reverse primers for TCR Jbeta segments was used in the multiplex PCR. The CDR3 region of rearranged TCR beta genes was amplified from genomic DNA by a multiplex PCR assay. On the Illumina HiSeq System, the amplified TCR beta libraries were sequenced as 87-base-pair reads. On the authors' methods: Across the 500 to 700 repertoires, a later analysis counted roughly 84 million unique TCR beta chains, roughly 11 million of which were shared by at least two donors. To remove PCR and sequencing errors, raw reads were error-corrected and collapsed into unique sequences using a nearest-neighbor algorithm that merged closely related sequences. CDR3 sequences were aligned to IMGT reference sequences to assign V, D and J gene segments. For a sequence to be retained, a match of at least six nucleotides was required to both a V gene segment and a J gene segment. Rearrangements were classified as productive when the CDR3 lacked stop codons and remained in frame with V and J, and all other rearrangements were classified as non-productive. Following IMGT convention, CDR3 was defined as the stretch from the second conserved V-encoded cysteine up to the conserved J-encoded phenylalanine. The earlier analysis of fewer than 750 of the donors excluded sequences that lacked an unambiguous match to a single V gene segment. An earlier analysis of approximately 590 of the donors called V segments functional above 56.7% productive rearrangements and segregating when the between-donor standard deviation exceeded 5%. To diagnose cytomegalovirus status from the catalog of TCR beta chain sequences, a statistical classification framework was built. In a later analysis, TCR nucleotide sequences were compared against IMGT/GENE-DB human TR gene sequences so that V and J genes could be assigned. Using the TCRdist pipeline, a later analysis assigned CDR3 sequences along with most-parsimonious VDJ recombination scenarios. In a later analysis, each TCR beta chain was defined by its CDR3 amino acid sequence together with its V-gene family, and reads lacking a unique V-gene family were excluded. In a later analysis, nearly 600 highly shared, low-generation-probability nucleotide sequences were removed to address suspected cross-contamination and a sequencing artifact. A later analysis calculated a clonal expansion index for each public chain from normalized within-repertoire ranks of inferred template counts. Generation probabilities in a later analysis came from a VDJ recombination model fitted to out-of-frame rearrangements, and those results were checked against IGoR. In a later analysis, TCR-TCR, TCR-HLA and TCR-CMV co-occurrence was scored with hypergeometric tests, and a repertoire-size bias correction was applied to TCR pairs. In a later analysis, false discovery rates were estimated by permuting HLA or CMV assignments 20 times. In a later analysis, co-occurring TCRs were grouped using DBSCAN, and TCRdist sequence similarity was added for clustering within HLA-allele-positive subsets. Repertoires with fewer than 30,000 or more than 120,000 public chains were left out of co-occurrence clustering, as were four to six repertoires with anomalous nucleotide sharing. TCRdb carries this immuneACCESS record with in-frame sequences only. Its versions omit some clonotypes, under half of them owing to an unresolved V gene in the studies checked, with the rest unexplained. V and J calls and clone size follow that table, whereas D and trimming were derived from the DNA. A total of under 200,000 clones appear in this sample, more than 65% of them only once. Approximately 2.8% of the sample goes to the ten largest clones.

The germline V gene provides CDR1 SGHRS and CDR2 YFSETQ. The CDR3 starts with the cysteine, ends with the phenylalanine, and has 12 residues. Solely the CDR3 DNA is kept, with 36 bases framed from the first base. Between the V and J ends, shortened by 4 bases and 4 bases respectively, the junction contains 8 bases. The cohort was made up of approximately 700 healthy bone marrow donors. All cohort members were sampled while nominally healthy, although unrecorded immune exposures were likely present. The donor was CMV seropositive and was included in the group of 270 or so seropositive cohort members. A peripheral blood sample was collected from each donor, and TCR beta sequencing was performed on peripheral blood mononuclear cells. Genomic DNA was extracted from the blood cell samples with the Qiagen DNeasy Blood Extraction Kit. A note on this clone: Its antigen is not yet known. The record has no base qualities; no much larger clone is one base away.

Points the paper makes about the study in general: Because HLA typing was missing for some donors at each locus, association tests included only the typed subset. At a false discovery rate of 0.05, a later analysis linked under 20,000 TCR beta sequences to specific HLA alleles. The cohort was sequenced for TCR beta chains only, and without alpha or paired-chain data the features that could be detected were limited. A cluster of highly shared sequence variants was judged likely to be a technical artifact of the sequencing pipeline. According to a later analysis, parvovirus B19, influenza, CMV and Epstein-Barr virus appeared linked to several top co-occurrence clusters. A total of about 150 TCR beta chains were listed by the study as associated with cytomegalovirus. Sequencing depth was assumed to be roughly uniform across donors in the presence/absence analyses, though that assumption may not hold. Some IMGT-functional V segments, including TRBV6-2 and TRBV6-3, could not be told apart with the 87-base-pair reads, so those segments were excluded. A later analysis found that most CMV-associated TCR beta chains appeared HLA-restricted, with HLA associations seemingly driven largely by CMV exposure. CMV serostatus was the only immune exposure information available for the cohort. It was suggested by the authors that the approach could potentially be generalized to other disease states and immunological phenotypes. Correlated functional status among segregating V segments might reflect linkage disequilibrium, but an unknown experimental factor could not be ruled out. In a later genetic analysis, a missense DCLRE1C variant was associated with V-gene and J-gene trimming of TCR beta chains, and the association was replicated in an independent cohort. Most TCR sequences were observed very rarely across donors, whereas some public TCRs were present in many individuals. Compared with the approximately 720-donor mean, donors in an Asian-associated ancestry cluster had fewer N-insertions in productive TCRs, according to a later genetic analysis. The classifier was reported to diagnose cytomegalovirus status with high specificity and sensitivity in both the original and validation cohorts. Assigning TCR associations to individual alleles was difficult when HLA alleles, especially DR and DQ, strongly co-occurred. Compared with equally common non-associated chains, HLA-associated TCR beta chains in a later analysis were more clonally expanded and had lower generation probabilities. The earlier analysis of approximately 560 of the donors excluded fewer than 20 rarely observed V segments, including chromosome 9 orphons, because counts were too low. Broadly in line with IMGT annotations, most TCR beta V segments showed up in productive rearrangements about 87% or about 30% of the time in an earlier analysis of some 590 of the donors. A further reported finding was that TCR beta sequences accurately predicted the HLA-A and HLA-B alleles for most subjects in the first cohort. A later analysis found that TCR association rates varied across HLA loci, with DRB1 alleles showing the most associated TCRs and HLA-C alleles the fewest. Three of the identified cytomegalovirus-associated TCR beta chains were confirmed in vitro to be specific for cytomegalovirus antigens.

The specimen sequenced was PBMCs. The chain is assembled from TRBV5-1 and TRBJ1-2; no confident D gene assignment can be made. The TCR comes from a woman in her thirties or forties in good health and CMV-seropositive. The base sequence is TGCGCCAGCAGCCGTGACACCTATGGCTACACCTTC. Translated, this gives CASSRDTYGYTF.